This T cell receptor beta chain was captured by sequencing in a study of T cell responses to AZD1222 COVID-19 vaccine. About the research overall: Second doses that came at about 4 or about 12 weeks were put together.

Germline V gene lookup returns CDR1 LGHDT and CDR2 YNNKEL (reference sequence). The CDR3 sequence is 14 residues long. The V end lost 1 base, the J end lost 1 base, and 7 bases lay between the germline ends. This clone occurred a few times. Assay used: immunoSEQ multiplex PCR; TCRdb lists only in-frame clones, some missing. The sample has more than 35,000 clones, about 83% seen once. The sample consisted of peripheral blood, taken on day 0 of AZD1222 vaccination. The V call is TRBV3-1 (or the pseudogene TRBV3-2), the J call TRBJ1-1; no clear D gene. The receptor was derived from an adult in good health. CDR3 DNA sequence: TGTGCCAGCAGCCAAGGGGTAAGGAACACTGAAGCTTTCTTT. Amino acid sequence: CASSQGVRNTEAFF.